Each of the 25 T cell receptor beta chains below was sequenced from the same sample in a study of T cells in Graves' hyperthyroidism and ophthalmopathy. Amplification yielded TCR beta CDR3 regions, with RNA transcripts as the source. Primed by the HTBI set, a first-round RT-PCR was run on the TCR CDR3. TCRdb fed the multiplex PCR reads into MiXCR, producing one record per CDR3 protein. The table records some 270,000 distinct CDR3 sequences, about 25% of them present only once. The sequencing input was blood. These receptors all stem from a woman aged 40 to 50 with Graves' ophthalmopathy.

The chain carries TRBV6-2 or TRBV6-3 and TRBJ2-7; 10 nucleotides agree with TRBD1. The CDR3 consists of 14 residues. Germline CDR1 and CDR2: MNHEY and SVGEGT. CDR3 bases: TGTGCGACCACGCGGACAGGGGGCTCCTACGAGCAGTACTTC. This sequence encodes CATTRTGGSYEQYF.

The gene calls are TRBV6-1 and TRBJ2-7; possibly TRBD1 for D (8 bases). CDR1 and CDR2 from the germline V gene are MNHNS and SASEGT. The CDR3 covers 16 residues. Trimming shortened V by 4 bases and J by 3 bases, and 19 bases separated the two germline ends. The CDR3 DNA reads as TGTGCCAGCAGTGCCCAAGCGGGACAGGCTTACTACGAGCAGTACTTC. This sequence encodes CASSAQAGQAYYEQYF.

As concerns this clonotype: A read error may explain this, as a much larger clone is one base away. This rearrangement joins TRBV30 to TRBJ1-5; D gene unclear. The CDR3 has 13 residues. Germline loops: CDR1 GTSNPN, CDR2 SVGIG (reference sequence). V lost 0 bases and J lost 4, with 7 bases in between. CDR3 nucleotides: TGTGCCTGGAGTGTACTGGGGAATCAGCCCCAGCATTTT. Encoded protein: CAWSVLGNQPQHF.

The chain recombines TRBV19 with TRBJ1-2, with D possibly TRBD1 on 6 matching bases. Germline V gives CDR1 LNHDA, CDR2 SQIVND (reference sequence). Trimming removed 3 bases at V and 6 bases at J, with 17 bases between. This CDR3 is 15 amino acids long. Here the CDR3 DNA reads TGTGCCAGTAGTATCTTAACCGGGACAAAACATGGCTACACCTTC. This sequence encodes CASSILTGTKHGYTF.

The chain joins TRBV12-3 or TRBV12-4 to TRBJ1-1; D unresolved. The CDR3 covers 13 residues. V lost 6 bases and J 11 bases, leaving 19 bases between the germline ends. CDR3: CASRLRASLEAFF. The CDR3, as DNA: TGTGCCAGCAGGTTGCGGGCCTCGCTCGAGGCTTTCTTT.

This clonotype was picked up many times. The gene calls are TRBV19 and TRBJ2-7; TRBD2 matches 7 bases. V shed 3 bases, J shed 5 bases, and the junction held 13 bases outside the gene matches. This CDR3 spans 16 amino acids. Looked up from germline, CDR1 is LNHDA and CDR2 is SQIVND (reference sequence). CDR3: CASSIASGGFVNEQYF. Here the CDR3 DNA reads TGTGCCAGTAGTATCGCATCCGGGGGGTTTGTGAACGAGCAGTACTTC. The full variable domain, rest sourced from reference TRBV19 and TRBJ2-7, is DGGITQSPKYLFRKEGQNVTLSCEQNLNHDAMYWYRQDPGQGLRLIYYSQIVNDFQKGDIAEGYSVSREKKESFPLTVTSAQKNPTAFYLCASSIASGGFVNEQYFGPGTRLTVT.

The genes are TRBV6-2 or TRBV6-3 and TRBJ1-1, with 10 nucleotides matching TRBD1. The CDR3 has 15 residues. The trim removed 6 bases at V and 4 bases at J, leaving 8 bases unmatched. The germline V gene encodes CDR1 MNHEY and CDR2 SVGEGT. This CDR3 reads CASRKGTGDSTEAFF. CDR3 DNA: TGTGCCAGCAGAAAAGGGACAGGGGACTCCACTGAAGCTTTCTTT.

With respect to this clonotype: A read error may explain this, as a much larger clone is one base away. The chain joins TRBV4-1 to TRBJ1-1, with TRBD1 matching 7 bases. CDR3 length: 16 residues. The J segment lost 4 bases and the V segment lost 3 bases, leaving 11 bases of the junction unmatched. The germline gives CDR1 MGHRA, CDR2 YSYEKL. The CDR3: CASSHRPGQILTEAFF. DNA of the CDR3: TGCGCCAGCAGCCATCGCCCGGGACAGATCCTCACTGAAGCTTTCTTT.

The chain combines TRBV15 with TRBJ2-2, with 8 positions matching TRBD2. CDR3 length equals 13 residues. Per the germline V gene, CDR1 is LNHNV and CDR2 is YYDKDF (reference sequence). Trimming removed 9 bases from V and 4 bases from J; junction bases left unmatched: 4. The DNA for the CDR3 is TGTGCCACGACGGGAGGGTCCACCGGGGAGCTGTTTTTT. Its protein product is CATTGGSTGELFF.

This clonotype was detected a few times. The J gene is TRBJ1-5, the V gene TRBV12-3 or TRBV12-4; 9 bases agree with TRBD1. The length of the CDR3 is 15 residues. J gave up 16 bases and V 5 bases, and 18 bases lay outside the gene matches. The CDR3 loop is CASSTSGTGSARYHF. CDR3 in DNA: TGTGCCAGCAGTACCAGCGGGACAGGGTCTGCCCGTTACCATTTT.

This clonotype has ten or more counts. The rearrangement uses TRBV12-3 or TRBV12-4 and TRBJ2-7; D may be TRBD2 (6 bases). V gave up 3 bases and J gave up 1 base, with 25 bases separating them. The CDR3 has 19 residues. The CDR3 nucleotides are TGTGCCAGCAGTTTCCTAGGAATTGGAGGGAGGCGTCATTCCTACGAGCAGTACTTC. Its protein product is CASSFLGIGGRRHSYEQYF.

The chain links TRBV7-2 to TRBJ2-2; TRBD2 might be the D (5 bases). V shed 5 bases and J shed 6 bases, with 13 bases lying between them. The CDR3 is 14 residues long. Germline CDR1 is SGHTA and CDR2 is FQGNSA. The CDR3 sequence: CASSPTNQAGELFF. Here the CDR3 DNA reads TGTGCCAGCAGCCCGACTAATCAGGCCGGGGAGCTGTTTTTT. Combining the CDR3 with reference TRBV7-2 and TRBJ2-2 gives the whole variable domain GAGVSQSPSNKVTEKGKDVELRCDPISGHTALYWYRQSLGQGLEFLIYFQGNSAPDKSGLPSDRFSAERTGGSVSTLTIQRTQQEDSAVYLCASSPTNQAGELFFGEGSRLTVL.

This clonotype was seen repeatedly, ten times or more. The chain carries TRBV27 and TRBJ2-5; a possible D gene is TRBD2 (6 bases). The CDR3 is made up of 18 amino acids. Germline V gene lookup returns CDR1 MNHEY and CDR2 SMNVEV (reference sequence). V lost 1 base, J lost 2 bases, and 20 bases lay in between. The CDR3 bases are TGTGCCAGCAGTTTATACCCCCTTAGCGGTCGAGGACAAGAGACCCAGTACTTC. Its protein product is CASSLYPLSGRGQETQYF.

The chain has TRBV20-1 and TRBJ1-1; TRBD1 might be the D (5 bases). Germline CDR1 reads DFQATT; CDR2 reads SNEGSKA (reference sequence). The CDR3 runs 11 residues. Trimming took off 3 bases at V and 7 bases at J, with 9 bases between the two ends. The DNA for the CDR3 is TGCAGTGCTAGCGCGGGACGTGAAGCTTTCTTT. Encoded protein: CSASAGREAFF.

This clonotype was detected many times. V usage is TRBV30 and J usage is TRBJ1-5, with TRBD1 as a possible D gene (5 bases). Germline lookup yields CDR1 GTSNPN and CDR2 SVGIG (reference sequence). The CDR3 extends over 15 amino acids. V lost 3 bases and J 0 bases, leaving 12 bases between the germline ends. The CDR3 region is CAWSARGHSNQPQHF. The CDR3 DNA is TGTGCCTGGAGCGCCCGGGGCCATAGCAATCAGCCCCAGCATTTT.

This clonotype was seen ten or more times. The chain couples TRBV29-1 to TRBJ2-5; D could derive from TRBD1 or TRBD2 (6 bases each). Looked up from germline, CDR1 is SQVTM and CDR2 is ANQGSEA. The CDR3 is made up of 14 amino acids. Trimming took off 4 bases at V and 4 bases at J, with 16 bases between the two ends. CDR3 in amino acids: CSVAPPEGGETQYF. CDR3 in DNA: TGCAGCGTTGCCCCCCCCGAGGGGGGAGAGACCCAGTACTTC.

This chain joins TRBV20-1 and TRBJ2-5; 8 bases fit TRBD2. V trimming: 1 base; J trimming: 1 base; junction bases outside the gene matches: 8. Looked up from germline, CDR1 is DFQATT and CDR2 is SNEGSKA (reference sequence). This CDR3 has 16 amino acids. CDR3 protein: CSARAVREGPQETQYF. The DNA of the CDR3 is TGCAGTGCTAGAGCTGTCCGGGAGGGGCCCCAAGAGACCCAGTACTTC.

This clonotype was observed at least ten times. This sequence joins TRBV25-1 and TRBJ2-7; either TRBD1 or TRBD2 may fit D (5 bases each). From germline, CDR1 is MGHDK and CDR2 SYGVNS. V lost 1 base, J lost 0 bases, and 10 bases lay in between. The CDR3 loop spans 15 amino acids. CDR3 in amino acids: CASSEFGGSSYEQYF. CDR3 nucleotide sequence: TGTGCCAGCAGTGAATTTGGGGGTAGCTCCTACGAGCAGTACTTC.

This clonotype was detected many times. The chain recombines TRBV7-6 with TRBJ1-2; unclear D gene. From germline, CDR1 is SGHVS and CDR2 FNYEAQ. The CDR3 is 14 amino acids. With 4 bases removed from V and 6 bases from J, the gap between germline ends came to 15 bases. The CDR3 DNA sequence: TGTGCCAGCAGCTCCGAGACCCCCGTGGATGGCTACACCTTC. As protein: CASSSETPVDGYTF.

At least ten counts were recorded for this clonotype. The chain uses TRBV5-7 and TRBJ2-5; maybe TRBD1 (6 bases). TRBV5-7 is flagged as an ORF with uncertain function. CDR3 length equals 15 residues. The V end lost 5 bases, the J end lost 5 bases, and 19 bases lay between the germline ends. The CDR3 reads CASRPRARGLETQYF. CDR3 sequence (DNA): TGTGCCAGCAGGCCTCGGGCCAGGGGTTTGGAGACCCAGTACTTC.

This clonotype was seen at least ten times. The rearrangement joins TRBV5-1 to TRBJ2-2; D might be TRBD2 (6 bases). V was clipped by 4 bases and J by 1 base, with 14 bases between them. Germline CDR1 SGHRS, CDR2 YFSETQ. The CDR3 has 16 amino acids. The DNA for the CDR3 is TGCGCCAGCAGCGCCGGAGGGCCGCAGAACACCGGGGAGCTGTTTTTT. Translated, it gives CASSAGGPQNTGELFF.

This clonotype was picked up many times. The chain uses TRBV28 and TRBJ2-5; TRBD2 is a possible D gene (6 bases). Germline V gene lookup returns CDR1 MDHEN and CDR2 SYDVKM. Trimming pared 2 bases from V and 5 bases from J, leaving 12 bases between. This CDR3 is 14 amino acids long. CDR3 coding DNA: TGTGCCAGCAGTTTAGGCGGGATAGGGGAGACCCAGTACTTC. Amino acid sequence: CASSLGGIGETQYF.

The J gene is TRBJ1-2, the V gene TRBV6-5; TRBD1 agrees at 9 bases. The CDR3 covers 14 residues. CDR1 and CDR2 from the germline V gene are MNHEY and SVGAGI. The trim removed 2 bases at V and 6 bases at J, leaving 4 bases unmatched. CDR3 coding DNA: TGTGCCAGCAGTTACGGGGACAGGGTTAATGGCTACACCTTC. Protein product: CASSYGDRVNGYTF.

CDR3 DNA sequence: TGTGCCAGCAGCTTATCAGCCACTGCGACCGGGGAGCTGTTTTTT. This translates into CASSLSATATGELFF. This sequence joins TRBV7-8 and TRBJ2-2; D remains unclear. The CDR3 is made up of 15 amino acids. CDR1 is SGHVS, CDR2 FQNEAQ, per germline. Trimming stripped 2 bases from V and 5 bases from J, with 12 bases between.

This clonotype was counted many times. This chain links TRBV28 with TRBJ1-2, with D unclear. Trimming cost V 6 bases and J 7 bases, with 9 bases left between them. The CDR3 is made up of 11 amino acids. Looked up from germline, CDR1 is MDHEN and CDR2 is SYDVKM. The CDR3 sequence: CASRGSSGYTF. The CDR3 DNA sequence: TGTGCCAGCAGGGGGAGTTCTGGCTACACCTTC.